This T cell receptor (beta chain) was profiled in a study of early T cells in non-severe SARS-CoV-2 infection. Whole-study results and caveats: Anti-spike CD8 responses were favored in VDJdb matching, and private and CD4 specificities were missed.

Germline V gene sequence: CDR1 SGHAT, CDR2 FQNNGV. The CDR3 sequence is 11 residues long. V was cut by 5 bases and J by 0 bases, with 2 bases left in between. MiXCR, applied by TCRdb to the 5' RACE reads, yields one record per CDR3 protein. The sample contains 25,000 to 30,000 distinct CDR3 sequences, approximately 5.4% of which appear only once. With respect to this clonotype: Antigen specificity is unknown.

This TCR derives from an adult who was a healthcare worker with PCR-confirmed SARS-CoV-2 infection or an uninfected control (not recorded which). The sequencing input was whole blood. The V call is TRBV11-2, the J call TRBJ2-7; D is unclear. CDR3 in DNA: TGTGCCAGCAGCACCTCCTACGAGCAGTACTTC. Amino acids: CASSTSYEQYF.